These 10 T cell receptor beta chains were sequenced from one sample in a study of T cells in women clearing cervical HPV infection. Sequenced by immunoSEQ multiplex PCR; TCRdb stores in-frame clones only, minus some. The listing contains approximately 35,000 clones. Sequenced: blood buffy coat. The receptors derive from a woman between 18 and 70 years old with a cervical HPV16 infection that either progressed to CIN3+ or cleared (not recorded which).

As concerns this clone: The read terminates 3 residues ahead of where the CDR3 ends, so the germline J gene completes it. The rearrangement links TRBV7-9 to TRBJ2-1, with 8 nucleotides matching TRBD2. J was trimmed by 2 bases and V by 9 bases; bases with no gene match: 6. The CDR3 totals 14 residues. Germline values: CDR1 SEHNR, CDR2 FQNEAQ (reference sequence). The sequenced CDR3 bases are TGTGCCAGTAAGGGACTAGACCCCTACAATGAG. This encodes CASKGLDPYNE. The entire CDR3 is CASKGLDPYNEQFF.

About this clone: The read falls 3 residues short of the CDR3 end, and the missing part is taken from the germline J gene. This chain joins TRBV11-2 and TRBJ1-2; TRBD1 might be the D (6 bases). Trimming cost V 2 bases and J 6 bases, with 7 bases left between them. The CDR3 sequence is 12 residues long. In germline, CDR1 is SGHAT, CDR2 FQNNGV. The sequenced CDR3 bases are TGTGCCAGCAGCTTATCAGGGGATGGC. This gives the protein CASSLSGDG. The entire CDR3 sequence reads CASSLSGDGYTF.

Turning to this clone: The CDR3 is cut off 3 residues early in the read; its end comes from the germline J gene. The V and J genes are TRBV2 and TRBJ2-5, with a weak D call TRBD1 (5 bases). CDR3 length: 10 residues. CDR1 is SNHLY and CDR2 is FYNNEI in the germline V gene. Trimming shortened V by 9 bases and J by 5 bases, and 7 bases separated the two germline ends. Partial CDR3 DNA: TGTGCCAGGACAGTTGAGACC. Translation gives CARTVET. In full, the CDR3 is CARTVETQYF.

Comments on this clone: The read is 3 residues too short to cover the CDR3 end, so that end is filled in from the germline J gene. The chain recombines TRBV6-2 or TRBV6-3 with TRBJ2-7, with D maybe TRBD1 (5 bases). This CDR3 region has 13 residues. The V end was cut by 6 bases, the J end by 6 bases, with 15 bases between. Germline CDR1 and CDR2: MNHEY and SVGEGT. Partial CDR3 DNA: TGTGCCAGCAGGTATGGGGCAGGGTTCGAG. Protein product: CASRYGAGFE. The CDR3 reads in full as CASRYGAGFEQYF.

The CDR3 sequence: CSARGTGLAGGNEQFF. Partial CDR3 DNA: TGCAGTGCTAGAGGCACGGGACTAGCGGGGGGGAATGAG. The rearrangement joins TRBV20-1 to TRBJ2-1; 16 bases fit TRBD2. The read halts 3 residues ahead of the CDR3 end, with the missing end drawn from the germline J gene. Germline V lookup: CDR1 DFQATT, CDR2 SNEGSKA (reference sequence). This CDR3 is built from 16 residues. Losses at the gene ends were 1 base for V and 7 bases for J; bases not matched to a gene: 4.

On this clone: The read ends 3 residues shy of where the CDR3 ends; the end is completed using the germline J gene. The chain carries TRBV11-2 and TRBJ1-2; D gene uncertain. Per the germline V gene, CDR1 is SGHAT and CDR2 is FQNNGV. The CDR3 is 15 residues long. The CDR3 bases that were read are TGTGCCAGCAGCTTAGGACTAGATCCGGGATACGAC. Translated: CASSLGLDPGYD. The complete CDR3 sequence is CASSLGLDPGYDYTF.

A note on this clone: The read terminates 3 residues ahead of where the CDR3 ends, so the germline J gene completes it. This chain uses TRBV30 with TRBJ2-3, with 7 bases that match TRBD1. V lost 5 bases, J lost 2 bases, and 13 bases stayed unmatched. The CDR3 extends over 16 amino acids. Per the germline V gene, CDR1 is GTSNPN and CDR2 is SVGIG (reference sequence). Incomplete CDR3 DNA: TGTGCCTGGGGACCCCGGGACAGAATTACCACAGATACG. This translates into CAWGPRDRITTDT. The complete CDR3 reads CAWGPRDRITTDTQYF.

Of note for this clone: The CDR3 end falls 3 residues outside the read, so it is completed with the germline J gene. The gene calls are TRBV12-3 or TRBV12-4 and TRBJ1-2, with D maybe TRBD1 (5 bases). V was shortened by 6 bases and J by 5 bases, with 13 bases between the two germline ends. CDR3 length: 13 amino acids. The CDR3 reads CASSQARVYGYTF. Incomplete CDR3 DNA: TGTGCCAGCAGCCAAGCCAGGGTGTATGGC.

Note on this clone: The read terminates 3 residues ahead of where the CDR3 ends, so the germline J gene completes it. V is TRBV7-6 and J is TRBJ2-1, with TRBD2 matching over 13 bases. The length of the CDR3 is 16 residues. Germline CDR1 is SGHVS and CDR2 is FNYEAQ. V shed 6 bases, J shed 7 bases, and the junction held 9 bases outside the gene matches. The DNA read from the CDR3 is TGTGCCAGCAGGCATACTAGCGGGAGGGCCGTTAATGAG. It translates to CASRHTSGRAVNE. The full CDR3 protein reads CASRHTSGRAVNEQFF.

This chain's CDR3 is CASSLDREGNEQFF. Incomplete CDR3 DNA: TGCGCCAGCAGCTTGGACAGGGAAGGCAATGAG. J is TRBJ2-1 and V is TRBV5-1; possibly TRBD1 for D (6 bases). The observed sequence ends 3 residues before the CDR3 terminus, with the missing tail filled in from the germline J gene. Germline lookup yields CDR1 SGHRS and CDR2 YFSETQ. The CDR3 loop spans 14 amino acids. The germline V and J ends were trimmed by 0 bases and 6 bases, with 10 bases remaining between them.